The 19 T cell receptor beta chains reported below all come from one sample, sequenced in a study of technical replicates of blood from several donors. Data came from immunoSEQ multiplex PCR; TCRdb stores just in-frame clones and leaves some out. The sample yields over 90,000 clones, about 96% seen once. Material for sequencing was T cells isolated from PBMCs. Receptors were obtained from a human donor in good health.

This clone was recorded once. This chain joins TRBV18 and TRBJ2-3; D is uncertain. Germline V gene data show CDR1 as KGHSH and CDR2 as LQKENI. This CDR3 is built from 15 residues. V was cut by 1 base and J by 3 bases, with 11 bases left in between. The CDR3 region has the DNA TGTGCCAGCTCACCACAGGAAGTCAGGACAGATACGCAGTATTTT. It specifies CASSPQEVRTDTQYF.

The chain joins TRBV28 to TRBJ1-5; no clear D. There are 13 residues in the CDR3. Germline CDR1 reads MDHEN; CDR2 reads SYDVKM. Trimming stripped 2 bases from V and 11 bases from J, with 13 bases between. Here the CDR3 DNA reads TGTGCCAGCAGTTTAAGCGGGGTCAGAGCCCAGCATTTT. This translates into CASSLSGVRAQHF.

The CDR3 DNA follows: TGTGCCAGCAGCCCGAATGTAGCGGGATCCACCCACGAGCAGTACTTC. It translates to CASSPNVAGSTHEQYF. The V call is TRBV7-6, the J call TRBJ2-7; TRBD2 matches 8 bases. CDR3 size: 16 residues. Germline values: CDR1 SGHVS, CDR2 FNYEAQ. Germline trimming cut 5 bases from V and 5 bases from J; bases unmatched to any gene: 14.

DNA for the CDR3: TGTGCCAGCAGTCCTAGAGACAGGACGATCGAAGAGACCCAGTACTTC. This gives the protein CASSPRDRTIEETQYF. This chain uses TRBV2 with TRBJ2-5, with D tentatively TRBD1 (6 bases). This CDR3 comprises 16 residues. Germline V gives CDR1 SNHLY, CDR2 FYNNEI. V was cut by 5 bases and J by 3 bases, with 19 bases left in between.

The rearrangement uses TRBV6-5 and TRBJ1-2; a possible D gene is TRBD1 (5 bases). Per the germline V gene, CDR1 is MNHEY and CDR2 is SVGAGI. The CDR3 loop spans 14 amino acids. V was clipped by 0 bases and J by 7 bases, with 12 bases between them. In DNA, the CDR3 is TGTGCCAGCAGTTACTCGGGGGGATCAACTGGCTACACCTTC. It encodes CASSYSGGSTGYTF.

This clone was seen a single time. The chain has TRBV5-5 and TRBJ2-1; 13 bases fit TRBD2. Germline-derived CDR1 and CDR2 are SGHKS and YYEKEE (reference sequence). The CDR3 is 16 residues long. The J segment lost 2 bases and the V segment lost 3 bases, leaving 2 bases of the junction unmatched. The CDR3 sequence: CASSWTSGGTYNEQFF. The DNA for the CDR3 is TGTGCCAGCAGCTGGACTAGCGGGGGAACCTACAATGAGCAGTTCTTC.

The J gene is TRBJ2-1, the V gene TRBV5-4; D call uncertain. Germline V gene data show CDR1 as SGHNT and CDR2 as YYREEE (reference sequence). V lost 6 bases to trimming and J lost 9 bases, with 10 bases between them. The CDR3 is 11 amino acids. The CDR3 DNA is TGTGCCAGCACTAACCGAGGTGAGCAGTTCTTC. It encodes CASTNRGEQFF.

V usage is TRBV2 and J usage is TRBJ1-5; TRBD1 is a possible D gene (6 bases). Germline V gene data show CDR1 as SNHLY and CDR2 as FYNNEI. This CDR3 has 14 residues. Between the trimmed V and J ends, which lost 6 bases and 0 bases, there was a span of 9 bases. Here the CDR3 reads CASRAGVSNQPQHF. The CDR3 region has the DNA TGTGCCAGCAGGGCAGGGGTTAGCAATCAGCCCCAGCATTTT. Full variable domain (outside the CDR3, taken from reference TRBV2 and TRBJ1-5): EPEVTQTPSHQVTQMGQEVILRCVPISNHLYFYWYRQILGQKVEFLVSFYNNEISEKSEIFDDQFSVERPDGSNFTLKIRSTKLEDSAMYFCASRAGVSNQPQHFGDGTRLSIL.

The chain combines TRBV9 with TRBJ1-5; tentative D call: TRBD1 (6 bases). The V end was cut by 0 bases, the J end by 4 bases, with 11 bases between. The length of the CDR3 is 15 residues. Germline V lookup: CDR1 SGDLS, CDR2 YYNGEE. Here the CDR3 reads CASSVGPGTNQPQHF. The CDR3 DNA reads TGTGCCAGCAGCGTAGGGCCGGGGACAAATCAGCCCCAGCATTTT. Complete variable domain (other parts from reference TRBV9 and TRBJ1-5): DSGVTQTPKHLITATGQRVTLRCSPRSGDLSVYWYQQSLDQGLQFLIQYYNGEERAKGNILERFSAQQFPDLHSELNLSSLELGDSALYFCASSVGPGTNQPQHFGDGTRLSIL.

This chain connects TRBV9 to TRBJ1-1; TRBD1 is a possible D gene (6 bases). With 0 bases removed from V and 1 base from J, the gap between germline ends came to 10 bases. Germline lookup yields CDR1 SGDLS and CDR2 YYNGEE. The CDR3 sequence is 15 residues long. DNA for the CDR3: TGTGCCAGCAGCGTAGGTCACAGGGCGAACACTGAAGCTTTCTTT. It yields the protein CASSVGHRANTEAFF.

The chain uses TRBV6-6 and TRBJ2-1, with 7 bases aligning to TRBD2. V dropped 4 bases and J dropped 5; count of bases not matched to a gene: 11. The CDR3 is 16 amino acids. CDR1 MNHNY and CDR2 SVGAGI come from the germline V gene (reference sequence). The CDR3 protein is CASSSRGEGINNEQFF. The DNA of the CDR3 is TGTGCCAGCAGTTCCCGGGGGGAGGGTATAAACAATGAGCAGTTCTTC.

This chain links TRBV6-5 with TRBJ2-2, with D unclear. Germline loops: CDR1 MNHEY, CDR2 SVGAGI. V dropped 5 bases and J dropped 5 bases, with 3 bases sitting between them. The CDR3 contains 11 residues. The CDR3 sequence is CASSRTGELFF. Written as DNA, the CDR3 is TGTGCCAGCAGTCGGACCGGGGAGCTGTTTTTT.

The chain links TRBV27 to TRBJ2-7, with 10 nucleotides matching TRBD1. The germline V gene has CDR1 MNHEY and CDR2 SMNVEV (reference sequence). V gave up 6 bases and J gave up 6 bases; unmatched junction bases: 8. This CDR3 is 14 amino acids long. CDR3 nucleotides: TGTGCCAGCAGGACCGGGACAGGGGACTCCGAGCAGTACTTC. This gives the protein CASRTGTGDSEQYF.

The chain uses TRBV18 and TRBJ1-5, with D unclear. There are 13 residues in the CDR3. Trimming cost V 1 base and J 6 bases, with 7 bases left between them. Germline V gene lookup returns CDR1 KGHSH and CDR2 LQKENI. The CDR3: CASSPQESQPQHF. The CDR3 nucleotides read TGTGCCAGCTCACCACAGGAGTCTCAGCCCCAGCATTTT.

This clone was picked up a small number of times. This chain uses TRBV28 with TRBJ1-1, with unresolved D. The germline V gene has CDR1 MDHEN and CDR2 SYDVKM. This CDR3 is built from 12 residues. V was clipped by 3 bases and J by 2 bases, with 4 bases between them. The chain's CDR3 is CASSFRNTEAFF. The CDR3, as DNA: TGTGCCAGCAGTTTCAGAAACACTGAAGCTTTCTTT.

In this sample, this clone turned up once. This sequence joins TRBV6-1 and TRBJ1-2; D may be TRBD1 (5 bases). This CDR3 has 14 residues. V shed 7 bases and J shed 3 bases, with 15 bases lying between them. CDR1 and CDR2 (germline): MNHNS, SASEGT. The CDR3 spells CASILVRADYGYTF. The CDR3 region has the DNA TGTGCCAGCATCCTCGTCAGGGCAGACTATGGCTACACCTTC.

The V call is TRBV9, the J call TRBJ1-2, with D hard to call. Germline V gene data show CDR1 as SGDLS and CDR2 as YYNGEE. Trimming cost V 0 bases and J 4 bases, with 10 bases left between them. This CDR3 has 14 residues. DNA of the CDR3: TGTGCCAGCAGCGTAGGGGGAGAAGGCTATGGCTACACCTTC. Its translation: CASSVGGEGYGYTF. The full variable domain, its missing parts supplied by reference TRBV9 and TRBJ1-2, is DSGVTQTPKHLITATGQRVTLRCSPRSGDLSVYWYQQSLDQGLQFLIQYYNGEERAKGNILERFSAQQFPDLHSELNLSSLELGDSALYFCASSVGGEGYGYTFGSGTRLTVV.

This rearrangement joins TRBV5-1 to TRBJ2-2; D not resolved. Between the trimmed V and J ends, which lost 0 bases and 6 bases, there was a span of 6 bases. Per the germline V gene, CDR1 is SGHRS and CDR2 is YFSETQ. This CDR3 region has 13 residues. CDR3 bases: TGCGCCAGCAGCTTGGCTGGGCCCGGGGAGCTGTTTTTT. This encodes CASSLAGPGELFF.

The chain links TRBV25-1 to TRBJ2-5, with 9 positions matching TRBD2. The trim removed 6 bases at V and 5 bases at J, leaving 10 bases unmatched. The CDR3 sequence is 15 residues long. Germline V lookup: CDR1 MGHDK, CDR2 SYGVNS. CDR3 DNA: TGTGCCAGCAGGCCGACTAGCGGCGGTTCCGAGACCCAGTACTTC. It is translated as CASRPTSGGSETQYF. Full variable domain (missing parts from reference TRBV25-1 and TRBJ2-5): EADIYQTPRYLVIGTGKKITLECSQTMGHDKMYWYQQDPGMELHLIHYSYGVNSTEKGDLSSESTVSRIRTEHFPLTLESARPSHTSQYLCASRPTSGGSETQYFGPGTRLLVL.